This record covers a single TCR beta chain. Antigen unknown. This sample is part of a study of T cell repertoires in cytomegalovirus infection. About the research overall: Used in the study were CMV epitopes, some recently identified and HLA-C-restricted, others well-studied and HLA-B-restricted.

Each CDR3 protein gets one entry after TCRdb re-called the reads with MiXCR. This table has hundreds of thousands of distinct CDR3 sequences, around 30% appearing once. Per germline, CDR1 MGHRA and CDR2 YSYEKL. The CDR3 has 16 residues. Trimming removed 4 bases from V and 0 bases from J; junction bases left unmatched: 1. The specimen comprised cultured CD8+ T cells from PBMCs, sampled from culture after CMV antigen stimulation. The V call is TRBV4-1, the J call TRBJ1-4, with 11 bases identical to TRBD1. This TCR derives from a human donor in good health (CMV status not recorded). Some clones in this sample may be carry-over from other donors' samples. The CDR3 bases are TGCGCCAGCAGCCCGGGACAGGGGGCAACTAATGAAAAACTGTTTTTT. This codes for CASSPGQGATNEKLFF.